These 21 T cell receptor beta chains share one sample of origin, sequenced in a study of blood T cell repertoires in COVID-19. Measured with immunoSEQ multiplex PCR; TCRdb has only the in-frame clones, and not every one. The table records roughly 300,000 clones, nearly 90% of them present only once. Sequencing used PBMCs or T cells enriched from blood (not recorded which). Receptors were obtained from a woman in her twenties or thirties who had recovered from COVID-19.

V usage is TRBV19 and J usage is TRBJ2-6, with a weak D call TRBD2 (5 bases). In germline, CDR1 is LNHDA, CDR2 SQIVND (reference sequence). V was shortened by 6 bases and J by 0 bases, with 12 bases between the two germline ends. The CDR3 is 16 residues long. CDR3 DNA sequence: TGTGCCAGTAGCCCCGGACGGGGCTCTGGGGCCAACGTCCTGACTTTC. This gives the protein CASSPGRGSGANVLTF. The whole variable domain, remainder taken from reference TRBV19 and TRBJ2-6, is DGGITQSPKYLFRKEGQNVTLSCEQNLNHDAMYWYRQDPGQGLRLIYYSQIVNDFQKGDIAEGYSVSREKKESFPLTVTSAQKNPTAFYLCASSPGRGSGANVLTFGAGSRLTVL.

V usage is TRBV11-2 and J usage is TRBJ1-2, with 7 bases identical to TRBD1. The CDR3 has 15 amino acids. Germline CDR1 SGHAT, CDR2 FQNNGV. V trimming: 1 base; J trimming: 1 base; junction bases outside the gene matches: 3. CDR3 sequence: CASSLAGQLNYGYTF. CDR3 coding DNA: TGTGCCAGCAGCTTAGCGGGACAGCTTAACTATGGCTACACCTTC.

The gene calls are TRBV19 and TRBJ2-5; TRBD2 matches 15 bases. CDR1 and CDR2 (germline): LNHDA, SQIVND (reference sequence). The length of the CDR3 is 16 residues. With V trimmed by 6 bases and J by 2 bases, 4 bases remained unmatched. In nucleotides, the CDR3 is TGTGCCAGTAGGGGACTAGCGGGGGGACCTCAAGAGACCCAGTACTTC. This encodes CASRGLAGGPQETQYF.

Comments on this clone: The junction departs from germline at one end; a sequencing error may be responsible. V gene TRBV7-7 combines with J gene TRBJ2-5; 9 bases are a match to TRBD1. This CDR3 is built from 15 residues. Germline CDR1 is SSHAT and CDR2 is FNYEAQ (reference sequence). CDR3: CASSLGQGLLGTQYF. The DNA for the CDR3 is TGTGCTAGCAGCTTAGGACAGGGGCTATTGGGGACCCAGTACTTC. Full variable domain (remainder filled in from reference TRBV7-7 and TRBJ2-5): GAGVSQSPRYKVTKRGQDVTLRCDPISSHATLYWYQQALGQGPEFLTYFNYEAQPDKSGLPSDRFSAERPEGSISTLTIQRTEQRDSAMYRCASSLGQGLLGTQYFGPGTRLLVL.

The genes are TRBV25-1 and TRBJ1-2; D may be TRBD1 (6 bases). V lost 1 base and J 0 bases, leaving 9 bases between the germline ends. CDR1 MGHDK and CDR2 SYGVNS come from the germline V gene. This CDR3 is built from 15 residues. Here the CDR3 DNA reads TGTGCCAGCAGTGAATTGGGGGGGCCTAACTATGGCTACACCTTC. Translating it yields CASSELGGPNYGYTF.

The genes are TRBV15 and TRBJ1-3; TRBD1 agrees at 11 bases. CDR3 length equals 18 residues. CDR1 and CDR2 from the germline V gene are LNHNV and YYDKDF (reference sequence). The trim removed 2 bases at V and 2 bases at J, leaving 8 bases unmatched. In DNA form, the CDR3 reads TGTGCCACCAGCAGACCGCGCGGGACAGGGGGTGCTGGAAACACCATATATTTT. It encodes CATSRPRGTGGAGNTIYF.

This rearrangement joins TRBV7-8 to TRBJ2-7; 8 bases are a match to TRBD1. J gave up 1 base and V 5 bases, and 7 bases lay outside the gene matches. In germline, CDR1 is SGHVS, CDR2 FQNEAQ. The CDR3 totals 15 residues. CDR3: CASSRDRRSSYEQYF. CDR3 sequence (DNA): TGTGCCAGCAGCCGGGACAGGCGCTCTTCCTACGAGCAGTACTTC. Complete variable domain (other parts from reference TRBV7-8 and TRBJ2-7): GAGVSQSPRYKVAKRGQDVALRCDPISGHVSLFWYQQALGQGPEFLTYFQNEAQLDKSGLPSDRFFAERPEGSVSTLKIQRTQQEDSAVYLCASSRDRRSSYEQYFGPGTRLTVT.

The genes are TRBV6-1 and TRBJ2-2; D may be TRBD2 (5 bases). This CDR3 comprises 16 residues. The V end was cut by 4 bases, the J end by 1 base, with 13 bases between. Germline CDR1 is MNHNS and CDR2 is SASEGT. The CDR3 is CASSAVASKNTGELFF. In DNA, the CDR3 is TGTGCCAGCAGTGCTGTAGCGAGCAAGAACACCGGGGAGCTGTTTTTT.

This clone was observed a handful of times. The rearrangement joins TRBV30 to TRBJ2-7; D unresolved. The germline gives CDR1 GTSNPN, CDR2 SVGIG (reference sequence). The CDR3 covers 12 residues. The V end lost 0 bases, the J end lost 7 bases, and 10 bases lay between the germline ends. CDR3 DNA: TGTGCCTGGAGTGTACAGTCTTGGGAGCAGTACTTC. Translating gives CAWSVQSWEQYF.

This chain connects TRBV19 to TRBJ1-5; TRBD1 agrees at 7 bases. Germline V gene lookup returns CDR1 LNHDA and CDR2 SQIVND (reference sequence). The J segment lost 6 bases and the V segment lost 5 bases, leaving 7 bases of the junction unmatched. This CDR3 comprises 14 residues. This CDR3 reads CASSYRGGGQPQHF. CDR3 coding DNA: TGTGCCAGTAGTTACCGAGGGGGCGGTCAGCCCCAGCATTTT.

The chain couples TRBV20-1 to TRBJ1-1, with D unresolved. V lost 0 bases and J 11 bases, leaving 7 bases between the germline ends. The length of the CDR3 is 10 residues. Germline V gene sequence: CDR1 DFQATT, CDR2 SNEGSKA (reference sequence). CDR3 amino acids: CSARDIGAFF. The CDR3 nucleotides read TGCAGTGCTAGAGATATCGGGGCTTTCTTT.

The V gene is TRBV19, the J gene TRBJ1-5, with D maybe TRBD1 (5 bases). Trimming pared 3 bases from V and 4 bases from J, leaving 13 bases between. Germline values: CDR1 LNHDA, CDR2 SQIVND (reference sequence). The CDR3 consists of 15 residues. The CDR3 region has the DNA TGTGCCAGTAGTATGGGTCGACAGCCGAATCAGCCCCAGCATTTT. Protein product: CASSMGRQPNQPQHF.

This chain connects TRBV19 to TRBJ1-4; no firm D call. This CDR3 comprises 15 residues. The V gene's germline CDR1 is LNHDA and CDR2 SQIVND (reference sequence). V lost 5 bases, J lost 0 bases, and 10 bases lay in between. This chain's CDR3 is CASSPGGATNEKLFF. CDR3 in DNA: TGTGCCAGTAGTCCCGGAGGTGCAACTAATGAAAAACTGTTTTTT.

The V call is TRBV24-1, the J call TRBJ2-1, with D maybe TRBD1 (5 bases). Germline-derived CDR1 and CDR2 are KGHDR and SFDVKD. With 6 bases removed from V and 8 bases from J, the gap between germline ends came to 13 bases. The CDR3 is 13 residues long. In nucleotides, the CDR3 is TGTGCCACCAGTCAGGCAGGGTGGGATGAGCAGTTCTTC. It specifies CATSQAGWDEQFF.

This chain joins TRBV7-9 and TRBJ1-2, with 7 nucleotides matching TRBD1. CDR1 and CDR2 (germline): SEHNR, FQNEAQ (reference sequence). V gave up 0 bases and J gave up 6 bases; unmatched junction bases: 7. This CDR3 is 15 amino acids long. This CDR3 reads CASSLAADRVDGYTF. The CDR3 DNA reads TGTGCCAGCAGCTTAGCGGCCGACAGGGTAGATGGCTACACCTTC.

The V call is TRBV27, the J call TRBJ2-1; 9 bases map to TRBD1. Germline CDR1 is MNHEY and CDR2 is SMNVEV (reference sequence). The trim removed 5 bases at V and 2 bases at J, leaving 13 bases unmatched. The CDR3 consists of 18 residues. As DNA, the CDR3 is TGTGCCAGCAGTCCACCAGCCGGGGGACAGGGTACCTACAATGAGCAGTTCTTC. Its translation: CASSPPAGGQGTYNEQFF.

The chain recombines TRBV6-1 with TRBJ2-3; the match to TRBD2 covers 8 bases. Germline CDR1 MNHNS, CDR2 SASEGT. Germline trimming cut 6 bases from V and 4 bases from J; bases unmatched to any gene: 15. The CDR3 is 17 residues long. This CDR3 reads CASSEISGGLGADTQYF. The CDR3 DNA is TGTGCCAGCAGCGAAATTTCGGGGGGGCTGGGGGCAGATACGCAGTATTTT.

This chain connects TRBV12-3 or TRBV12-4 to TRBJ1-1; D is unresolved. V was cut by 3 bases and J by 11 bases, with 13 bases left in between. The CDR3 runs 12 residues. The CDR3, as DNA: TGTGCCAGCAGTTTCGGGGTACCACAGGCTTTCTTT. Protein: CASSFGVPQAFF.

This chain connects TRBV6-1 to TRBJ1-5; possible D gene TRBD1, 5 bases. The CDR3 spans 14 residues. The germline V and J ends were trimmed by 1 base and 5 bases, with 9 bases remaining between them. CDR1 is MNHNS, CDR2 SASEGT, per germline. This CDR3 is CASSEEGAYQPQHF. The CDR3, as DNA: TGTGCCAGCAGTGAAGAAGGGGCCTATCAGCCCCAGCATTTT.

This rearrangement joins TRBV4-2 to TRBJ2-2; TRBD1 might be the D (5 bases). The V gene's germline CDR1 is LGHNA and CDR2 YNFKEQ. V was trimmed by 0 bases and J by 4 bases, leaving 15 bases between them. This CDR3 has 17 amino acids. CDR3 amino acids: CASSQETKGSGTGELFF. The CDR3 nucleotides read TGTGCCAGCAGCCAAGAAACCAAGGGGTCGGGCACCGGGGAGCTGTTTTTT.

The V call is TRBV4-3, the J call TRBJ1-5; maybe TRBD1 (5 bases). The CDR3 spans 16 residues. V was trimmed by 0 bases and J by 2 bases, leaving 11 bases between them. The germline V gene has CDR1 LGHNA and CDR2 YSLEER. The CDR3: CASSQEAGGGNQPQHF. DNA of the CDR3: TGCGCCAGCAGCCAAGAAGCGGGGGGGGGCAATCAGCCCCAGCATTTT.